This T cell receptor beta chain was recovered during a study of cytomegalovirus exposure and HLA in healthy donors (dated by TCRdb to about 2017). As for the study more broadly: According to an earlier analysis of a few hundred of the donors, 150 million to 200 million T cells yielded 90 million to 130 million unique TCR beta sequences and more than 250 Gb of sequence data. An early release that covered some 630 HLA-typed donors contained 300 to 350 gigabases of sequencing data and around 80 million unique TCR sequences. Of the 398 genotyped donors, more than 75% were placed in the genetic ancestry cluster associated with self-reported Caucasian donors. The study aimed to test whether cataloging public T cell receptors could reveal signatures of past pathogen exposure. The study used immunosequencing to profile the T cell repertoires of several hundred subjects and linked those repertoires to cytomegalovirus serostatus. A separate validation cohort of about 110 different subjects was used in addition to the approximately 670-subject first cohort. High-throughput TCR immunosequencing, statistical association of individual TCRs with disease status, and machine learning were combined to predict cytomegalovirus infection status. A later analysis re-analyzed previously published TCR beta repertoires from 660 or so donors and added high-resolution HLA genotyping to study TCR occurrence patterns. The later analysis used no new phenotypic data to find candidate immune exposures, relying instead on TCR beta sequences and their occurrence across donors. An earlier analysis of 587 of the donors applied high-throughput TCR beta sequencing to assess whether each TCR beta V gene segment acted as functional or pseudogenic. Alongside the repertoire data, information on donor age, sex, ethnicity and CMV serostatus was compiled. In a later genetic analysis, genome-wide SNP genotypes for about 55% of the roughly 700 donors were used, and that subset was treated as a discovery cohort. All discovery cohort repertoires had been generated using a single sequencing platform. Both class I and class II loci were covered by HLA typing, at four-digit resolution. Typing coverage differed by locus: A, B, C, DRB1 and DQB1 were typed in roughly 620-630 donors, DQA1 in roughly 500, DPA1 in around 600, and DPB1 in around 440. Four or five DR-DQ haplotypes were handled as single units for association and clustering because linkage in the cohort was strong. On average, about 200,000 unique TCR beta nucleotide sequences were sequenced per donor among several hundred genotyped donors of the cohort, with around 19% of those sequences being non-productive. The full study reports these points: A later genetic analysis associated a missense DCLRE1C variant with V-gene and J-gene trimming of TCR beta chains, and an independent cohort replicated the association. In a later analysis, 16,951 TCR beta sequences were associated with specific HLA alleles at a false discovery rate of 0.05. The study listed 164 TCR beta chains as associated with cytomegalovirus. Most TCR sequences were seen in very few donors, while some public TCRs were found in many individuals. CMV serostatus was the only immune exposure information available for the cohort. Compared with the approximately 710-donor mean, donors in an Asian-associated ancestry cluster had fewer N-insertions in productive TCRs, according to a later genetic analysis. A cluster of highly shared sequence variants was judged likely to be a technical artifact of the sequencing pipeline. An earlier analysis of approximately 540 of the donors showed that most TCR beta V segments appeared in productive rearrangements either about 90% or about 30% of the time, which broadly matched IMGT annotations. Because some donors lacked HLA typing at each locus, the association tests relied only on the typed subset. Compared with equally common non-associated chains, HLA-associated TCR beta chains in a later analysis were more clonally expanded and had lower generation probabilities. According to a later analysis, TCR association rates differed among HLA loci, with DRB1 alleles showing the most associated TCRs and HLA-C alleles showing the fewest. A further reported finding was that TCR beta sequences accurately predicted the HLA-A and HLA-B alleles for most subjects in the first cohort. In vitro tests confirmed that a few of the cytomegalovirus-associated TCR beta chains recognize cytomegalovirus antigens. Roughly uniform sequencing depth across donors was assumed in presence/absence analyses, although this assumption may not hold. Cytomegalovirus status was reported to be diagnosed by the classifier with high specificity and sensitivity in both the original and validation cohorts. Several of the top co-occurrence clusters appeared to be linked to parvovirus B19, influenza, CMV and Epstein-Barr virus, according to a later analysis. Linkage disequilibrium might explain the correlated functional status among segregating V segments, but an unknown experimental factor could not be excluded. In a later analysis, most CMV-associated TCR beta chains were found to appear HLA-restricted, with HLA associations seemingly driven largely by CMV exposure. The authors suggested that the approach could potentially be generalized to other disease states and immunological phenotypes. Because counts were too low, fewer than 20 rarely observed V segments, including chromosome 9 orphons, were excluded from the earlier analysis of roughly 580 of the donors. Strong co-occurrence of HLA alleles, especially DR and DQ, made assigning TCR associations to individual alleles difficult. Some IMGT-functional V segments, including TRBV6-2 and TRBV6-3, could not be told apart with the 87-base-pair reads, so those segments were excluded. Only TCR beta chains were sequenced in this cohort, and the absence of alpha or paired-chain data limited detectable features.

The library was made by the immunoSEQ multiplex PCR assay. For the multiplex PCR, a mixture combining 60 forward primers for TCR Vbeta segments and 13 reverse primers for TCR Jbeta segments was used. The CDR3 region of rearranged TCR beta genes was amplified from genomic DNA with a multiplex PCR assay. On the Illumina HiSeq System, the amplified TCR beta libraries were sequenced as 87-base-pair reads. On the authors' methods: A later analysis tallied roughly 76 million unique TCR beta chains across the roughly 610 repertoires, and approximately 11 million of those chains were shared by two or more donors. A nearest-neighbor algorithm error-corrected the raw reads and collapsed the reads into unique sequences, merging closely related sequences to remove PCR and sequencing errors. Alignment of CDR3 sequences to IMGT reference sequences was used to assign V, D and J gene segments. Each retained sequence needed at least a six-nucleotide match to both a V gene segment and a J gene segment. Rearrangements were classified as productive when the CDR3 lacked stop codons and remained in frame with V and J, and all other rearrangements were classified as non-productive. CDR3 was defined according to IMGT convention as the region running from the second conserved V-encoded cysteine to the conserved J-encoded phenylalanine. In an earlier analysis of 500 to 650 of the donors, sequences lacking an unambiguous match to a single V gene segment were excluded. In an earlier analysis of approximately 550 of the donors, V segments were called functional above 56.7% productive rearrangements and were called segregating when the between-donor standard deviation exceeded 5%. A statistical classification framework was built to diagnose cytomegalovirus status from the catalog of TCR beta chain sequences. In a later analysis, V and J genes were assigned by comparing TCR nucleotide sequences against IMGT/GENE-DB human TR gene sequences. The TCRdist pipeline was used in a later analysis to assign CDR3 sequences and most-parsimonious VDJ recombination scenarios. A later analysis defined each TCR beta chain by its CDR3 amino acid sequence plus V-gene family, and excluded reads lacking a unique V-gene family. A later analysis removed 592 highly shared, low-generation-probability nucleotide sequences to deal with suspected cross-contamination and a sequencing artifact. In a later analysis, a clonal expansion index for each public chain was calculated from normalized within-repertoire ranks of inferred template counts. In a later analysis, generation probabilities were computed with a VDJ recombination model fitted to out-of-frame rearrangements, and the resulting probabilities were checked against IGoR. In a later analysis, TCR-TCR, TCR-HLA and TCR-CMV co-occurrence was scored with hypergeometric tests, and a repertoire-size bias correction was applied to TCR pairs. A later analysis estimated false discovery rates by permuting HLA or CMV assignments 20 times. In a later analysis, co-occurring TCRs were grouped using DBSCAN, with TCRdist sequence similarity added in when clustering inside HLA-allele-positive subsets. For co-occurrence clustering, repertoires with fewer than 30,000 or more than 120,000 public chains were excluded, along with roughly five repertoires with anomalous nucleotide sharing. The table was pulled from immuneACCESS by TCRdb, which kept in-frame rearrangements only. Such tables lose some clones; where checked, under half of the loss comes from unresolved V genes, and the rest has no known cause. V, J and clone size are taken as reported in that table, and D and trimming were inferred from the DNA itself. The sample table holds approximately 96,000 clones. The top ten clonotypes cover approximately 6% of the sample.

The cohort comprised fewer than 750 healthy bone marrow donors. All cohort members were sampled while nominally healthy, although unrecorded immune exposures were likely present. The donor tested CMV seropositive, placing the donor among the 289 seropositive members of the cohort. A peripheral blood sample was collected from each donor, and TCR beta sequencing was performed on peripheral blood mononuclear cells. Genomic DNA was extracted from the blood cell samples with the Qiagen DNeasy Blood Extraction Kit. V drops 3 bases and J drops 1 base, leaving 6 bases in between. The CDR3 starts with the cysteine, ends with the phenylalanine, and has 13 residues. Only the CDR3 part of the read is kept: 39 bases, read in frame from the first base. The germline V gene specifies SGHAT as CDR1 and FQNNGV as CDR2. Worth noting for this clone: What this receptor recognizes is not known.

The sequenced sample was PBMCs. The sequence was obtained from a girl aged 10 to 17 in good health and CMV-seropositive. The chain couples TRBV11-2 to TRBJ2-5; a tentative D call is TRBD2 (6 bases match). The DNA is TGTGCCAGCAGCTTGGGGGGCCAAGAGACCCAGTACTTC. Protein translation: CASSLGGQETQYF.